This T cell receptor beta chain was documented in a study of blood T cell repertoires in COVID-19. Study context: Acute-phase and convalescent COVID-19 samples originated in the United States, Italy and Spain. T cells, B-cell-depleted T cells, or PBMCs supplied cDNA or gDNA.

Trimming took off 3 bases at V and 2 bases at J, with 12 bases between the two ends. From germline, CDR1 is KGHDR and CDR2 SFDVKD. CDR3 length: 15 amino acids. Per the authors' pipeline: Reference gene primer amplification in the assay estimated nucleated cell counts. Sequencing used immunoSEQ multiplex PCR; TCRdb keeps in-frame clones, though not all of them. The DNA gave D and trimming, while V, J and clone size come from that table. The table records more than 55,000 clones, about nine tenths of them present only once. This TCR was sampled from a man aged 50-60 years with active COVID-19. Specimen: peripheral blood. The V gene is TRBV24-1, the J gene TRBJ2-5; perhaps TRBD2 as D (7 bases). This chain's CDR3 is CATSDGGGGQETQYF. The CDR3 nucleotides read TGTGCCACCAGTGATGGGGGAGGGGGGCAAGAGACCCAGTACTTC.